This T cell receptor (beta chain) derives from a study of technical replicates of blood from a few donors. Sequencing was performed with immunoSEQ multiplex PCR; in TCRdb, only in-frame clones are kept and a portion is missing. The data contain about 62,000 clones, roughly nine tenths of them seen just once; the ten biggest clones take up about 5%. The V gene's germline CDR1 is SGHRS and CDR2 YFSETQ. CDR3 length: 17 residues. The ends lost 1 base at V and 2 bases at J; junction bases unmatched: 7. The clonotype was recovered from a human donor in good health. Some clones in this sample may be carry-over from other donors' samples. The sequenced material came from PBMCs. The chain carries TRBV5-1 and TRBJ2-3, with 10 bases fitting TRBD1. CDR3 DNA: TGCGCCAGCAGCTTGTCATGGACAGGGGGTTCCACAGATACGCAGTATTTT. Translation: CASSLSWTGGSTDTQYF.